Following are 8 T cell receptor beta chains from one sample sequenced in a study of identical twins (dated by TCRdb to between 2015 and 2016). The library was built by means of 5' RACE. Sequencing was performed on an Illumina HiSeq 2000. Using fastp trimming at Q25 and MiXCR clonotype assembly, TCRdb reanalyzed the public sequencing data and kept in-frame beta chains. Each record represents a unique CDR3 protein, reported with the most common genes and DNA among its rows. The sample has hundreds of thousands of distinct CDR3 sequences on record, 9% to 15% of them singletons. The top ten clones comprise approximately 7.5% of the sample. These data also formed part of another study, on yellow fever vaccine responses in identical twins.

The sequencing sample was made of CD8+ T cells sorted from blood. The receptors originated from a woman under 30 in good health.

There are many counts of this clonotype. The V gene is TRBV12-3 or TRBV12-4, the J gene TRBJ1-1, with D possibly being TRBD1 (5 bases). This CDR3 has 14 amino acids. Trimming stripped 7 bases from V and 1 base from J, with 13 bases between. This CDR3 reads CASNKGTGNTEAFF. Here the CDR3 DNA reads TGTGCCAGCAATAAAGGGACGGGGAACACTGAAGCTTTCTTT.

The count of this clonotype is one. Relative to the germline gene, one junction end is altered; a read error may explain this. The chain recombines TRBV10-2 with TRBJ2-5; 8 bases are shared with TRBD2. This CDR3 contains 15 residues. From germline, CDR1 is WSHSY and CDR2 SAAADI. Here the CDR3 reads CARSEVGLDPETQYF. Here the CDR3 DNA reads TGCGCCAGAAGTGAGGTGGGACTAGATCCAGAGACCCAGTACTTC.

The CDR3 nucleotides read TGTGCCAGCAGCCCACGGACAGGGGCATACAATGAGCAGTTCTTC. Translating gives CASSPRTGAYNEQFF. The chain has TRBV7-9 and TRBJ2-1, with 9 bases identical to TRBD1. Per the germline V gene, CDR1 is SEHNR and CDR2 is FQNEAQ (reference sequence). Germline trimming cut 5 bases from V and 4 bases from J; bases unmatched to any gene: 6. This CDR3 contains 15 residues. The full variable domain, in which reference TRBV7-9 and TRBJ2-1 provide the parts outside the CDR3, is DTGVSQNPRHKITKRGQNVTFRCDPISEHNRLYWYRQTLGQGPEFLTYFQNEAQLEKSRLLSDRFSAERPKGSFSTLEIQRTEQGDSAMYLCASSPRTGAYNEQFFGPGTRLTVL.

This clonotype was detected a few times. The rearrangement joins TRBV7-8 to TRBJ2-4, with D perhaps TRBD1 or TRBD2 (6 bases each). With 5 bases removed from V and 0 bases from J, the gap between germline ends came to 14 bases. Germline V CDR1 and CDR2: SGHVS, FQNEAQ. CDR3 length equals 16 residues. The CDR3 is CASSQVGGLAKNIQYF. The CDR3 DNA reads TGTGCCAGCAGCCAGGTCGGGGGCCTAGCCAAAAACATTCAGTACTTC.

This clonotype was seen a few times. The rearrangement links TRBV29-1 to TRBJ1-2; tentatively, D is TRBD1 (5 bases). This CDR3 spans 13 amino acids. Deletions cut 7 bases from V and 4 bases from J, with 16 bases between. From germline, CDR1 is SQVTM and CDR2 ANQGSEA. The CDR3 loop is CSADTGPFYGYTF. In nucleotides, the CDR3 is TGCAGCGCGGACACGGGGCCTTTCTATGGCTACACCTTC.

The table lists this clonotype with many counts. The chain has TRBV12-3 or TRBV12-4 and TRBJ2-1; a possible D gene is TRBD2 (6 bases). V was cut by 1 base and J by 0 bases, with 10 bases left in between. The CDR3 runs to 16 residues. CDR3 DNA: TGTGCCAGCAGTTTAGGGGCGGGGAGCTCCTACAATGAGCAGTTCTTC. Its protein is CASSLGAGSSYNEQFF.

The rearrangement joins TRBV6-1 to TRBJ2-2; the D gene is possibly TRBD2 (6 bases). Germline CDR1 MNHNS, CDR2 SASEGT. The CDR3 contains 17 residues. Trimming shortened V by 7 bases and J by 3 bases, and 21 bases separated the two germline ends. CDR3 DNA: TGTGCCAGCACTCAGGGTTATATTGGGGGGTACACCGGGGAGCTGTTTTTT. This gives the protein CASTQGYIGGYTGELFF.

The gene calls are TRBV11-3 and TRBJ2-3, with TRBD2 matching 8 bases. The ends lost 3 bases at V and 0 bases at J; junction bases unmatched: 5. The CDR3 contains 16 residues. CDR1 is SGHNT, CDR2 YENEEA, per germline. The CDR3 coding sequence is TGTGCCAGCAGCTTGAGGGGCGGGGGGAGCACAGATACGCAGTATTTT. Its protein is CASSLRGGGSTDTQYF.